What follows is one T cell receptor (beta chain) and its context. This specimen comes from a study of cytomegalovirus exposure and HLA in healthy donors. The PCR ran on 60 Vbeta and 13 Jbeta primers. Here immunoSEQ multiplex PCR was the method, and the copy in TCRdb shows in-frame clones only, minus some. In the table there are some 120,000 clones, just under 75% of which are singletons. The CDR3 has 13 residues. Germline values: CDR1 SQVTM, CDR2 ANQGSEA. Germline trimming cut 7 bases from V and 3 bases from J; bases unmatched to any gene: 4. Sequenced sample: PBMCs. The J gene is TRBJ2-5, the V gene TRBV29-1; 11 bases line up with TRBD2. This TCR was recovered from a man aged 55 to 70 in good health and CMV-seropositive. The chain's CDR3 is CSALLAGEETQYF. CDR3 DNA: TGCAGCGCCTTACTAGCGGGGGAAGAGACCCAGTACTTC.